This T cell receptor beta chain was recorded in a study of radiotherapy plus CTLA-4 blockade in lung cancer. Measured with immunoSEQ multiplex PCR; TCRdb has only the in-frame clones, and not every one. The sample shows approximately 28,000 clones, approximately 80% of them seen only once. This clone has only one observation. The V gene end was trimmed by 0 bases and the J gene end by 5 bases; junction bases not matched to a gene: 8. The V gene's germline CDR1 is SGHDT and CDR2 YYEEEE. The CDR3 sequence is 17 residues long. This receptor was taken from a human donor with non-small cell lung cancer who had stable disease on radiotherapy plus ipilimumab. The specimen was peripheral blood, collected from a patient treated with radiotherapy plus ipilimumab. This chain links TRBV5-6 with TRBJ1-6; 7 bases align to TRBD1. CDR3 sequence (DNA): TGTGCCAGCAGCTTGGAGCGACAGGGATGGAATAATTCACCCCTCCACTTT. Residues: CASSLERQGWNNSPLHF.